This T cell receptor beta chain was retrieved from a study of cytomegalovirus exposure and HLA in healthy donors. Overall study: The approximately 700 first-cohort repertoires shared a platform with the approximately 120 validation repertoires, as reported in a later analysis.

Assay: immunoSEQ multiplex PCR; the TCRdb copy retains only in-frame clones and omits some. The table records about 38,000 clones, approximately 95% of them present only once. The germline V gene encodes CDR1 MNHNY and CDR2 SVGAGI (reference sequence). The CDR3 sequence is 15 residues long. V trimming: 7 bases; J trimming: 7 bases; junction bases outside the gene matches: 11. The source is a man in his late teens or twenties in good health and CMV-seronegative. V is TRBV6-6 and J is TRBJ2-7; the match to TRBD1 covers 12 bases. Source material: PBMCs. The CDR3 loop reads CASTPRDRGLWEQYF. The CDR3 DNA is TGTGCCAGCACTCCCCGGGACAGGGGGCTGTGGGAGCAGTACTTC.